The 7 T cell receptor beta chains below come from one sample, sequenced in a study of cytomegalovirus exposure and HLA in healthy donors. Repertoires were generated with immunoSEQ multiplex PCR, while TCRdb's copy carries only in-frame clones and drops some. The sample lists around 150,000 clones; roughly 88% were seen once. Sequencing input: PBMCs. The receptors come from a young woman in good health and CMV-seropositive.

This clone has more than one count but fewer than ten. The CDR3 region is CASSFTGSSYEQYF. Written as DNA, the CDR3 is TGTGCCAGCAGCTTTACAGGGAGCTCCTACGAGCAGTACTTC. The chain is built from TRBV7-9 and TRBJ2-7; a possible D gene is TRBD1 (6 bases). V was trimmed by 3 bases and J by 0 bases, leaving 9 bases between them. Germline CDR1 and CDR2: SEHNR and FQNEAQ (reference sequence). CDR3 length equals 14 residues.

The chain's CDR3 is CASSETGTNTIYF. As DNA, the CDR3 is TGCGCCAGCAGCGAGACAGGGACCAACACCATATATTTT. V and J are TRBV5-1 and TRBJ1-3; TRBD1 agrees at 7 bases. CDR3 length: 13 residues. J lost 7 bases, V lost 4 bases, and 5 bases had no gene match. Germline V gene data show CDR1 as SGHRS and CDR2 as YFSETQ.

The rearrangement joins TRBV4-2 to TRBJ1-1; D perhaps matches TRBD1 (6 bases). The CDR3 runs to 14 residues. In germline, CDR1 is LGHNA, CDR2 YNFKEQ. Trimming pared 0 bases from V and 7 bases from J, leaving 12 bases between. This CDR3 is CASSQDRARGEAFF. CDR3 bases: TGTGCCAGCAGCCAAGATAGGGCCAGGGGTGAAGCTTTCTTT.

The chain has TRBV7-2 and TRBJ1-2, with 8 nucleotides matching TRBD1. Losses at the gene ends were 3 bases for V and 6 bases for J; bases not matched to a gene: 3. CDR3 length equals 13 residues. The germline V gene has CDR1 SGHTA and CDR2 FQGNSA. CDR3 in amino acids: CASSFAGGDGYTF. CDR3 in DNA: TGTGCCAGCAGCTTCGCAGGGGGCGATGGCTACACCTTC.

The CDR3, as DNA: TGTGCCAGCAGCCAAGAAGGAATAGCTCCCAATCAGCCCCAGCATTTT. Protein product: CASSQEGIAPNQPQHF. The V gene is TRBV4-2, the J gene TRBJ1-5; no reliable D call. Trimming took off 0 bases at V and 3 bases at J, with 12 bases between the two ends. The CDR3 is made up of 16 amino acids. Germline V gives CDR1 LGHNA, CDR2 YNFKEQ.

The gene calls are TRBV7-9 and TRBJ1-1; 12 nucleotides agree with TRBD1. J gave up 4 bases and V 4 bases, and 4 bases lay outside the gene matches. Germline assignment: CDR1 SEHNR and CDR2 FQNEAQ (reference sequence). This CDR3 comprises 15 residues. CDR3 protein: CASSWDRGQATEAFF. In DNA, the CDR3 is TGTGCCAGCAGCTGGGACAGGGGGCAGGCCACTGAAGCTTTCTTT.

This chain joins TRBV4-2 and TRBJ1-5; the D gene is possibly TRBD1 (5 bases). Per germline, CDR1 LGHNA and CDR2 YNFKEQ. This CDR3 has 13 amino acids. Between the trimmed V and J ends, which lost 5 bases and 4 bases, there was a span of 9 bases. The CDR3 nucleotides are TGTGCCAGCAGCGGAGGGGAGAATCAGCCCCAGCATTTT. Its protein product is CASSGGENQPQHF.